The T cell receptor beta chain under discussion was sequenced for a study of OX40 agonist ivuxolimab in advanced cancers. Produced via immunoSEQ multiplex PCR; TCRdb's table is partial and in-frame only. The sample lists around 60,000 clones, approximately 84% seen once, with under 2.5% in the top ten. This clonotype originated in an adult with an advanced solid tumor such as melanoma, head and neck, liver or kidney cancer. Sample: CD4+ or CD8+ T cells sorted from blood, taken in a trial of the OX40 agonist ivuxolimab.

The DNA of the CDR3 is TGTGCCAGCAGTCCCCTCCAAGAGACCCAGTACTTC. It is translated as CASSPLQETQYF. The rearrangement links TRBV28 to TRBJ2-5; unclear D gene. The CDR3 extends over 12 amino acids. Between the trimmed V and J ends, which lost 5 bases and 1 base, there was a span of 5 bases. Germline-derived CDR1 and CDR2 are MDHEN and SYDVKM.